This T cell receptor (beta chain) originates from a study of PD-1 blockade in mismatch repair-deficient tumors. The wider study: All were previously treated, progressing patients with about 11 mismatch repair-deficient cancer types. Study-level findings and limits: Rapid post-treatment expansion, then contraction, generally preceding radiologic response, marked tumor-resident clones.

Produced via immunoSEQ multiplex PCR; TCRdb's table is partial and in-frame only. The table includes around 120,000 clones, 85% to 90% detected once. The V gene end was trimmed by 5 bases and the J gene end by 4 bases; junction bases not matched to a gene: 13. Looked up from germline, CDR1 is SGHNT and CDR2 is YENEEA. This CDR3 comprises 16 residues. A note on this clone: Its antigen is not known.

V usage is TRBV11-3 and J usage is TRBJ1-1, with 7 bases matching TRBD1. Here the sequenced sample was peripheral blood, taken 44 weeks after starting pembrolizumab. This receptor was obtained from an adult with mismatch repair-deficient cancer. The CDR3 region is CASSPGTEEFRTEAFF. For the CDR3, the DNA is TGTGCCAGCAGCCCCGGGACAGAGGAGTTTCGCACTGAAGCTTTCTTT.